These 2 T cell receptor beta chains were sequenced from one sample in a study of OX40 agonist ivuxolimab in advanced cancers. This table comes from immunoSEQ multiplex PCR, and its TCRdb copy is limited to in-frame clones, with some not included. This table has around 30,000 clones, roughly 80% appearing once. The material was CD4+ or CD8+ T cells sorted from blood, obtained in a trial of the OX40 agonist ivuxolimab. The source of these receptors is an adult with an advanced solid tumor such as melanoma, head and neck, liver or kidney cancer.

The chain has TRBV7-2 and TRBJ1-2, with 7 nucleotides matching TRBD1. The CDR3 has 14 residues. Germline V gives CDR1 SGHTA, CDR2 FQGNSA. Trimming at V came to 1 base and at J to 5 bases, leaving 4 bases not matched to a gene. The chain's CDR3 is CASSLEPGGYGYTF. CDR3 nucleotides: TGTGCCAGCAGCTTAGAGCCAGGGGGGTATGGCTACACCTTC.

The chain recombines TRBV6-1 with TRBJ2-1; unclear D gene. The CDR3 loop spans 13 amino acids. V was trimmed by 6 bases and J by 6 bases, leaving 12 bases between them. CDR1 and CDR2 from the germline V gene are MNHNS and SASEGT. CDR3 amino acids: CASRVLWGNEQFF. The DNA of the CDR3 is TGTGCCAGCAGGGTCCTCTGGGGCAATGAGCAGTTCTTC.